The 26 T cell receptor beta chains below all came from one sample that was sequenced in a study of T cell repertoires in cytomegalovirus infection. These receptors are not linked to any known antigen. TCRdb processed the reads anew with MiXCR; each CDR3 protein has one entry. The sample comprises about 570,000 distinct CDR3 sequences, almost 40% of which are singletons, and more than 40% rests with the top ten. The sequenced sample was cultured PBMCs, obtained from culture after CMV antigen stimulation. These receptors all come from a human donor in good health (CMV status not recorded). Some clones in this sample may be carry-over from other donors' samples.

This clonotype was picked up a small number of times. The chain carries TRBV27 and TRBJ2-7; 12 bases fit TRBD1. The ends lost 6 bases at V and 1 base at J; junction bases unmatched: 10. The CDR3 spans 17 residues. Germline V gene sequence: CDR1 MNHEY, CDR2 SMNVEV (reference sequence). CDR3 in amino acids: CASSPGQGAYRSYEQYF. The CDR3 DNA reads TGTGCCAGCAGCCCGGGACAGGGGGCGTACCGATCCTACGAGCAGTACTTC.

There are many counts of this clonotype. The chain carries TRBV7-2 and TRBJ2-7; 7 bases map to TRBD2. CDR1 and CDR2 from the germline V gene are SGHTA and FQGNSA. V trimming: 1 base; J trimming: 6 bases; junction bases outside the gene matches: 0. The CDR3 sequence is 12 residues long. The CDR3 DNA is TGTGCCAGCAGCTTAGGGGGGGGCGAGCAGTACTTC. This translates into CASSLGGGEQYF.

The genes are TRBV19 and TRBJ2-7; 7 bases are shared with TRBD1. Germline lookup yields CDR1 LNHDA and CDR2 SQIVND (reference sequence). This CDR3 is built from 14 residues. The J segment lost 1 base and the V segment lost 4 bases, leaving 4 bases of the junction unmatched. Written as DNA, the CDR3 is TGTGCCAGTAGTACCCGGGACAGTTCCTACGAGCAGTACTTC. As protein: CASSTRDSSYEQYF.

This clonotype was observed a few times. CDR3: CASLPSRETSQFF. The CDR3, as DNA: TGTGCCAGCCTACCCTCACGGGAGACTAGCCAGTTCTTC. The chain recombines TRBV11-2 with TRBJ2-1; 7 bases match TRBD2. There are 13 residues in the CDR3. Germline V CDR1 and CDR2: SGHAT, FQNNGV. J was trimmed by 13 bases and V by 8 bases; bases with no gene match: 14.

This clonotype is a singleton in its sample. V is TRBV12-3 or TRBV12-4 and J is TRBJ2-5; TRBD1 might be the D (6 bases). V was clipped by 1 base and J by 2 bases, with 11 bases between them. This CDR3 comprises 15 residues. Here the CDR3 DNA reads TGTGCCAGCAGTTTAGGGACAGAGAGTCAAGAGACCCAGTACTTC. This codes for CASSLGTESQETQYF.

This clonotype was seen more than once but under ten times. The chain is built from TRBV7-2 and TRBJ2-3; D might be TRBD2 (5 bases). The CDR3 has 13 residues. In germline, CDR1 is SGHTA, CDR2 FQGNSA. Trimming took 5 bases from V and 3 from J, leaving 9 bases between them. The CDR3 DNA is TGTGCCAGCAGCCCGGGGAGAACAGATACGCAGTATTTT. This gives the protein CASSPGRTDTQYF.

This clonotype has only a few counts. The chain couples TRBV4-1 to TRBJ2-1; 9 nucleotides match TRBD2. CDR1 and CDR2 (germline): MGHRA, YSYEKL. The CDR3 has 16 amino acids. V shed 3 bases and J 4 bases; nucleotides not matched to a gene: 7. The CDR3 DNA follows: TGCGCCAGCAGCCAGCCGACTAGCGGAAATTACAATGAGCAGTTCTTC. Translation: CASSQPTSGNYNEQFF.

The chain joins TRBV5-5 to TRBJ2-6, with a weak D call TRBD1 (6 bases). This CDR3 contains 16 residues. Germline V lookup: CDR1 SGHKS, CDR2 YYEKEE (reference sequence). V was pared by 4 bases and J by 0 bases, with 11 bases between. The CDR3 region has the DNA TGTGCCAGCAGCATCCGGACAGACTCTGGGGCCAACGTCCTGACTTTC. Translating gives CASSIRTDSGANVLTF.

The V gene is TRBV6-1, the J gene TRBJ2-3, with 12 nucleotides matching TRBD2. The CDR3 sequence is 15 residues long. The germline V gene has CDR1 MNHNS and CDR2 SASEGT. The J segment lost 3 bases and the V segment lost 6 bases, leaving 4 bases of the junction unmatched. CDR3 bases: TGTGCCAGCAGGGGAGGGACTAGCGGGACAGATACGCAGTATTTT. Translated, it gives CASRGGTSGTDTQYF.

CDR3 sequence (DNA): TGCAGTGCTAGAGCCGATACGTACAATGAGCAGTTCTTC. Amino acid sequence: CSARADTYNEQFF. The chain is built from TRBV20-1 and TRBJ2-1; D is ambiguous. Germline values: CDR1 DFQATT, CDR2 SNEGSKA (reference sequence). V shed 1 base and J shed 4 bases, with 8 bases lying between them. There are 13 residues in the CDR3.

The chain links TRBV2 to TRBJ1-5; D remains ambiguous. The CDR3 length is 17 residues. Trimming left V 5 bases short and J 0 bases short, with 17 bases between. Looked up from germline, CDR1 is SNHLY and CDR2 is FYNNEI. The chain's CDR3 is CASSPAFDTNSNQPQHF. Here the CDR3 DNA reads TGTGCCAGCAGTCCCGCATTTGACACAAATAGCAATCAGCCCCAGCATTTT.

This clonotype was seen more than once but under ten times. This sequence joins TRBV28 and TRBJ1-6; D unclear. There are 13 residues in the CDR3. Between the trimmed V and J ends, which lost 6 bases and 6 bases, there was a span of 9 bases. Germline V gene data show CDR1 as MDHEN and CDR2 as SYDVKM. The CDR3 DNA sequence: TGTGCCAGCAGAGGTCCCCTTAATTCACCCCTCCACTTT. Its protein product is CASRGPLNSPLHF.

There are a few counts of this clonotype. This chain uses TRBV12-3 or TRBV12-4 with TRBJ2-5, with 10 positions matching TRBD1. The CDR3 covers 14 residues. Germline trimming cut 4 bases from V and 5 bases from J; bases unmatched to any gene: 4. CDR3 residues: CASSSTGGLETQYF. The CDR3 coding sequence is TGTGCCAGCAGTTCGACAGGGGGCCTGGAGACCCAGTACTTC.

This clonotype was seen more than once but under ten times. The V gene is TRBV6-1, the J gene TRBJ1-5; D is unresolved. Trimming took off 4 bases at V and 5 bases at J, with 9 bases between the two ends. Germline assignment: CDR1 MNHNS and CDR2 SASEGT. This CDR3 is built from 13 residues. CDR3 bases: TGTGCCAGCAGTGCGGCTTTCGATCAGCCCCAGCATTTT. As protein: CASSAAFDQPQHF.

A few counts support this clonotype. The CDR3 DNA reads as TGTGCCAGCAGTTCTGGGACAGGGCATTCAAGTTTGCCCCAGCATTTT. Translated, it gives CASSSGTGHSSLPQHF. The rearrangement joins TRBV12-3 or TRBV12-4 to TRBJ1-5; 9 bases align to TRBD1. Trimming removed 4 bases from V and 9 bases from J; junction bases left unmatched: 13. The CDR3 extends over 16 amino acids.

The genes are TRBV29-1 and TRBJ2-3; D gene uncertain. From germline, CDR1 is SQVTM and CDR2 ANQGSEA. Trimming cost V 3 bases and J 2 bases, with 12 bases left between them. The CDR3 is made up of 14 amino acids. The CDR3 reads CSVERQAHTDTQYF. The CDR3 nucleotides are TGCAGCGTTGAGAGGCAGGCCCACACAGATACGCAGTATTTT.

This clonotype was detected many times. The chain is built from TRBV4-1 and TRBJ1-3; D not certain. The CDR3 runs to 12 residues. Germline CDR1 and CDR2: MGHRA and YSYEKL. The germline V and J ends were trimmed by 0 bases and 7 bases, with 4 bases remaining between them. The DNA of the CDR3 is TGCGCCAGCAGCCAAGACTACAACACCATATATTTT. Translated: CASSQDYNTIYF.

J is TRBJ2-2 and V is TRBV7-2, with D unresolved. This CDR3 contains 14 residues. Germline CDR1 and CDR2: SGHTA and FQGNSA. Trimming cost V 5 bases and J 2 bases, with 9 bases left between them. CDR3 sequence reads: CASSRRVNTGELFF. CDR3 nucleotide sequence: TGTGCCAGCAGCCGACGGGTCAACACCGGGGAGCTGTTTTTT.

This clonotype appeared many times. The V gene is TRBV7-2, the J gene TRBJ2-3; 7 bases are shared with TRBD2. After removal of 4 bases from V and 0 bases from J, the junction contained 4 bases not matched to a gene. Germline V CDR1 and CDR2: SGHTA, FQGNSA. The CDR3 consists of 15 residues. The CDR3 region is CASSSRGYSTDTQYF. In DNA, the CDR3 is TGTGCCAGCAGCTCGCGGGGGTATAGCACAGATACGCAGTATTTT. Using reference TRBV7-2 and TRBJ2-3 for the parts outside the CDR3, the full variable domain is GAGVSQSPSNKVTEKGKDVELRCDPISGHTALYWYRQSLGQGLEFLIYFQGNSAPDKSGLPSDRFSAERTGGSVSTLTIQRTQQEDSAVYLCASSSRGYSTDTQYFGPGTRLTVL.

This clonotype was seen only a few times. The rearrangement uses TRBV6-1 and TRBJ2-1; possibly TRBD1 for D (6 bases). Trimming left V 4 bases short and J 8 bases short, with 9 bases between. The CDR3 length is 12 residues. Germline V lookup: CDR1 MNHNS, CDR2 SASEGT. CDR3 bases: TGTGCCAGCAGTGTTAAGGGGGATGAGCAGTTCTTC. Translated, it gives CASSVKGDEQFF.

This clonotype was detected only a few times. The rearrangement links TRBV6-1 to TRBJ2-7, with D perhaps given as TRBD1 or TRBD2 (5 bases each). The CDR3 is 14 amino acids. Germline lookup yields CDR1 MNHNS and CDR2 SASEGT. Trimming left V 2 bases short and J 2 bases short, with 10 bases between. In DNA, the CDR3 is TGTGCCAGCAGTGAACTGGGGGAGACCTACGAGCAGTACTTC. This translates into CASSELGETYEQYF.

The chain carries TRBV25-1 and TRBJ2-1; a weak D match, TRBD1 (6 bases). CDR1 and CDR2 (germline): MGHDK, SYGVNS. V lost 4 bases to trimming and J lost 0 bases, with 13 bases between them. The CDR3 has 16 residues. CDR3 in DNA: TGTGCCAGCAGTGTCAAACAGGGAAGCTCCTACAATGAGCAGTTCTTC. Encoded protein: CASSVKQGSSYNEQFF.

The chain carries TRBV5-6 and TRBJ2-4; D may be TRBD2 (6 bases). There are 16 residues in the CDR3. Trimming pared 5 bases from V and 1 base from J, leaving 16 bases between. CDR1 SGHDT and CDR2 YYEEEE come from the germline V gene. The CDR3 sequence: CASRRTGRSAKNIQYF. CDR3 in DNA: TGTGCCAGCAGACGTACTGGGAGGTCGGCCAAAAACATTCAGTACTTC. Combining the CDR3 with reference TRBV5-6 and TRBJ2-4 gives the whole variable domain DAGVTQSPTHLIKTRGQQVTLRCSPKSGHDTVSWYQQALGQGPQFIFQYYEEEERQRGNFPDRFSGHQFPNYSSELNVNALLLGDSALYLCASRRTGRSAKNIQYFGAGTRLSVL.

This clonotype has ten or more counts. The gene calls are TRBV7-8 and TRBJ1-5; D uncertain. Trimming took 1 base from V and 2 from J, leaving 9 bases between them. This CDR3 comprises 15 residues. The germline CDR1 and CDR2 sequences are SGHVS and FQNEAQ. CDR3: CASSLVGSGNQPQHF. The CDR3 DNA reads TGTGCCAGCAGCTTAGTGGGCAGTGGCAATCAGCCCCAGCATTTT.

This clonotype occurred a few times. This sequence joins TRBV12-3 or TRBV12-4 and TRBJ2-1; D ambiguous. The CDR3 is made up of 15 amino acids. V shed 7 bases and J shed 8 bases, with 21 bases lying between them. The CDR3 here is CASTPAETPGDEQFF. CDR3 coding DNA: TGTGCCAGCACCCCCGCCGAGACTCCTGGCGATGAGCAGTTCTTC.

About this clonotype itself: Because the CDR3's place on the DNA is in doubt, the DNA is left out and the CDR3 is given as listed by TCRdb. The genes are TRBV12-3 or TRBV12-4 and TRBJ1-1; TRBD1 reflects the table's D call only, with no check against the DNA. The CDR3 comprises 17 residues, both ends counted. The CDR3 reads CASSFGQGPLGNTEAFF.